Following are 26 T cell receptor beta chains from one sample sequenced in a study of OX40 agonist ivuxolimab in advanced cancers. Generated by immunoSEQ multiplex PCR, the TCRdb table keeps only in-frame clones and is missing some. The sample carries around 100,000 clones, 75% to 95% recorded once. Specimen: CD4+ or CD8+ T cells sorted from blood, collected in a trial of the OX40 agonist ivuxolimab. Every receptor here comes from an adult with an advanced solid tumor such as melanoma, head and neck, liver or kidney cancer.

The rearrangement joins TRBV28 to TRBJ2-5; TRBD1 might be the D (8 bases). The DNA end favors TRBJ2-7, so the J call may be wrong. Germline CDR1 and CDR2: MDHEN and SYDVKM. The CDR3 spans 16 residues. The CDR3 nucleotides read TGTGCCAGCGGCCTCGGGAGGCGGGCAGGGGGCAACGAGCAGTACTTC. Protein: CASGLGRRAGGNEQYF.

CDR3 protein: CASSLDVQGEAFF. The CDR3 nucleotides are TGCGCCAGCAGCTTGGACGTACAGGGGGAAGCTTTCTTT. This rearrangement joins TRBV5-1 to TRBJ1-1; 7 nucleotides align to TRBD1. The ends lost 0 bases at V and 8 bases at J; junction bases unmatched: 4. CDR3 length equals 13 residues. Germline V gives CDR1 SGHRS, CDR2 YFSETQ.

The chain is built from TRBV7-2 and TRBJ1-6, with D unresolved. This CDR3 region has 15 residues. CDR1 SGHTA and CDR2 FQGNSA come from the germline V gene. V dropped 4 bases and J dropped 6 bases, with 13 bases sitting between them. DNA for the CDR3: TGTGCCAGCAGCTCCAACCGGGTCTTTAATTCACCCCTCCACTTT. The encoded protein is CASSSNRVFNSPLHF.

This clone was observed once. CDR3 region: CASTGGTPSGNTIYF. The CDR3 region has the DNA TGTGCCAGCACGGGCGGGACCCCCTCTGGAAACACCATATATTTT. The genes are TRBV28 and TRBJ1-3; D may be TRBD1 (5 bases). Trimming cost V 7 bases and J 0 bases, with 13 bases left between them. The CDR3 consists of 15 residues. Germline V gene sequence: CDR1 MDHEN, CDR2 SYDVKM.

The CDR3 loop is CASSAKGQGSDTQYF. In DNA form, the CDR3 reads TGTGCCAGCAGTGCAAAGGGACAGGGGTCAGATACGCAGTATTTT. The chain combines TRBV6-1 with TRBJ2-3; TRBD1 agrees at 10 bases. With V trimmed by 4 bases and J by 4 bases, 5 bases remained unmatched. This CDR3 contains 15 residues. CDR1 and CDR2 from the germline V gene are MNHNS and SASEGT.

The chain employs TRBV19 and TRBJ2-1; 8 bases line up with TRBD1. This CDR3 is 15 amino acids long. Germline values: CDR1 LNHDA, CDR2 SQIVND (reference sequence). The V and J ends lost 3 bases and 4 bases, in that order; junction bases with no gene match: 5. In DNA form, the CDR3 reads TGTGCCAGTAGTATGGGTCAGGGGGCTTACAATGAGCAGTTCTTC. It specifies CASSMGQGAYNEQFF.

CDR3 in amino acids: CAISESMGYGYTF. CDR3 in DNA: TGTGCCATCAGTGAGTCGATGGGCTATGGCTACACCTTC. The chain uses TRBV10-3 and TRBJ1-2, with unresolved D. Germline V gives CDR1 ENHRY, CDR2 SYGVKD. Trimming took off 0 bases at V and 4 bases at J, with 6 bases between the two ends. The CDR3 is 13 residues long.

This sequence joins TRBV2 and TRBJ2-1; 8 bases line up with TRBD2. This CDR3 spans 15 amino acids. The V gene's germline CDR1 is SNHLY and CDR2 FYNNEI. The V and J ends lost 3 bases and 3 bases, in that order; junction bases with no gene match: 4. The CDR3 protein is CASSEFSGNYNEQFF. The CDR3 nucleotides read TGTGCCAGCAGTGAGTTTAGCGGGAACTACAATGAGCAGTTCTTC. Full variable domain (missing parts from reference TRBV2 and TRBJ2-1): EPEVTQTPSHQVTQMGQEVILRCVPISNHLYFYWYRQILGQKVEFLVSFYNNEISEKSEIFDDQFSVERPDGSNFTLKIRSTKLEDSAMYFCASSEFSGNYNEQFFGPGTRLTVL.

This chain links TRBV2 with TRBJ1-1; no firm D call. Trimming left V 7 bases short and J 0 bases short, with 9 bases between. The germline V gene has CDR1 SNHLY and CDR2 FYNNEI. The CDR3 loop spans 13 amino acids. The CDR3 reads CASKLEMNTEAFF. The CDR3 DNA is TGTGCCAGCAAGTTGGAGATGAACACTGAAGCTTTCTTT.

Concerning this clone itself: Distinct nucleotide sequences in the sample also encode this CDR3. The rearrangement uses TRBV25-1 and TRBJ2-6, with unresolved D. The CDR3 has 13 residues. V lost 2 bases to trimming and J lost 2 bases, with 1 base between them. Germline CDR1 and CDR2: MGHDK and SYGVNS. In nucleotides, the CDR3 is TGTGCCAGCAGTGAAGCTGGGGCCAACGTCCTGACTTTC. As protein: CASSEAGANVLTF. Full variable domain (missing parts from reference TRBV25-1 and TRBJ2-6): EADIYQTPRYLVIGTGKKITLECSQTMGHDKMYWYQQDPGMELHLIHYSYGVNSTEKGDLSSESTVSRIRTEHFPLTLESARPSHTSQYLCASSEAGANVLTFGAGSRLTVL.

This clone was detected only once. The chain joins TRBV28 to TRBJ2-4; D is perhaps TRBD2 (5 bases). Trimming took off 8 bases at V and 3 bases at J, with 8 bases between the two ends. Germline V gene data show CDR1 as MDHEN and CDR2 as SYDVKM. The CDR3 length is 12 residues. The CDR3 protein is CASRRNKNIQYF. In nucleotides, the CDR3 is TGTGCCAGCCGGAGGAACAAAAACATTCAGTACTTC.

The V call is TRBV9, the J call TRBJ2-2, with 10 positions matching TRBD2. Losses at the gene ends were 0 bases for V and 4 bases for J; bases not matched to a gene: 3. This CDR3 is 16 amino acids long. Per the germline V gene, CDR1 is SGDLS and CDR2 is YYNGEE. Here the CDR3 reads CASSVGGLAATGELFF. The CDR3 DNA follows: TGTGCCAGCAGCGTAGGAGGACTAGCGGCCACCGGGGAGCTGTTTTTT.

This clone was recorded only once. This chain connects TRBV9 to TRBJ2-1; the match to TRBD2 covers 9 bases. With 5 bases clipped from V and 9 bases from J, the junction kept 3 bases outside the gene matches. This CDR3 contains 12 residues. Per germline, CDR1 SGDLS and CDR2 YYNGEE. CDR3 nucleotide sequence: TGTGCCAGCAGTCCTAGCGGGACTGAGCAGTTCTTC. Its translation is CASSPSGTEQFF.

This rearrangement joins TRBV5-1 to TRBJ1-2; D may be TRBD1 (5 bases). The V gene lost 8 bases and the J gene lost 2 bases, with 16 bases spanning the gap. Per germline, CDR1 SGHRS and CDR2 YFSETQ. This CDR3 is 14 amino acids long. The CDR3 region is CASAPQEFNYGYTF. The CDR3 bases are TGCGCCAGTGCCCCACAGGAGTTCAACTATGGCTACACCTTC.

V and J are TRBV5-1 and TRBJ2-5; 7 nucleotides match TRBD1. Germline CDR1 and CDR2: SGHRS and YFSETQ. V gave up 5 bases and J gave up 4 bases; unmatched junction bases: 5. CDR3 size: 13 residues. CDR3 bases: TGCGCCAGCAGTGAGGGGGCGAGAGAGACCCAGTACTTC. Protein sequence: CASSEGARETQYF.

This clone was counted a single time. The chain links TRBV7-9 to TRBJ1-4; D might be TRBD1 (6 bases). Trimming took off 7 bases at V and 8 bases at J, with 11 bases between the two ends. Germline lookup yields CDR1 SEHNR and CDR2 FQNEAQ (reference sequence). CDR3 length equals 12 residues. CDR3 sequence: CASTGVEEKLFF. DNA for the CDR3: TGTGCCAGCACAGGGGTAGAGGAAAAACTGTTTTTT.

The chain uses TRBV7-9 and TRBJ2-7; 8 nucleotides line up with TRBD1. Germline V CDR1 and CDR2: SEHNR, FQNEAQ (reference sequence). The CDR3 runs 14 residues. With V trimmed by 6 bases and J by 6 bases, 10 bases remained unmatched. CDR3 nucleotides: TGTGCCAGCAGTGTTCGCAGGGGGCTTGGCGAGCAGTACTTC. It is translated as CASSVRRGLGEQYF.

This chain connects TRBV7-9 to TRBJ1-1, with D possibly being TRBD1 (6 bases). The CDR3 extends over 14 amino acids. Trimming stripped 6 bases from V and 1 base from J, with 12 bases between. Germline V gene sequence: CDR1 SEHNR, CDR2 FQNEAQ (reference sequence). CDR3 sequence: CASSFRGANTEAFF. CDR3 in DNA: TGTGCCAGCAGTTTCAGGGGCGCGAACACTGAAGCTTTCTTT.

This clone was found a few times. CDR3 DNA sequence: TGTGCCAGCAGCGTAGGGTACCATCAAGAGACCCAGTACTTC. Its translation is CASSVGYHQETQYF. The gene calls are TRBV9 and TRBJ2-5; the D is unclear. Germline values: CDR1 SGDLS, CDR2 YYNGEE. The germline V and J ends were trimmed by 0 bases and 2 bases, with 8 bases remaining between them. CDR3 length: 14 residues.

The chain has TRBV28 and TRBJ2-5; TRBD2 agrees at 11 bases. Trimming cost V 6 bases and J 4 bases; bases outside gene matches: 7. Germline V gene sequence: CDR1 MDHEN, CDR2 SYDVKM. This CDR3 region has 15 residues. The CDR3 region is CASSLLAGVVETQYF. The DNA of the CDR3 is TGTGCCAGCAGCCTACTAGCGGGAGTCGTAGAGACCCAGTACTTC. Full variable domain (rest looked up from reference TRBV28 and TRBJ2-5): DVKVTQSSRYLVKRTGEKVFLECVQDMDHENMFWYRQDPGLGLRLIYFSYDVKMKEKGDIPEGYSVSREKKERFSLILESASTNQTSMYLCASSLLAGVVETQYFGPGTRLLVL.

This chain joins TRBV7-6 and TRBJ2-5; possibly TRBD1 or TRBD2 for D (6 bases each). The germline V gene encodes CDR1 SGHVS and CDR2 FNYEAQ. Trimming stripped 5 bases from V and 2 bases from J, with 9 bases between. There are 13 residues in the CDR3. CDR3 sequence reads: CASSGGTQETQYF. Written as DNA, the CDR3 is TGTGCCAGCAGCGGCGGGACACAAGAGACCCAGTACTTC.

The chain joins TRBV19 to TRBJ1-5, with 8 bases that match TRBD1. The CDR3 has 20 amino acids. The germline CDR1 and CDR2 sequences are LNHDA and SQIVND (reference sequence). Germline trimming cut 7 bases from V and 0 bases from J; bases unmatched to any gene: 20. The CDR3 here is CASTREGGRGRTNSNQPQHF. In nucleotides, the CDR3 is TGTGCCAGTACCCGAGAGGGCGGCAGGGGGCGAACAAATAGCAATCAGCCCCAGCATTTT. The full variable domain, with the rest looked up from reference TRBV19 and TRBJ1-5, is DGGITQSPKYLFRKEGQNVTLSCEQNLNHDAMYWYRQDPGQGLRLIYYSQIVNDFQKGDIAEGYSVSREKKESFPLTVTSAQKNPTAFYLCASTREGGRGRTNSNQPQHFGDGTRLSIL.

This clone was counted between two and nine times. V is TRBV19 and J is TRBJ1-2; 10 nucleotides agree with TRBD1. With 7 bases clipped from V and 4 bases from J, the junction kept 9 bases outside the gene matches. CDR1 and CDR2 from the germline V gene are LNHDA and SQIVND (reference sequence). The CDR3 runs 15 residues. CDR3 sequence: CASNLDRGQSYGYTF. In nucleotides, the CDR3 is TGTGCCAGTAATCTTGACAGGGGGCAAAGCTATGGCTACACCTTC.

CDR3 loop: CASSLEGLGTGELFF. The CDR3 nucleotides are TGCGCCAGCAGCTTGGAGGGACTAGGGACCGGGGAGCTGTTTTTT. The chain couples TRBV5-1 to TRBJ2-2; 8 positions match TRBD2. Germline V gives CDR1 SGHRS, CDR2 YFSETQ. CDR3 length equals 15 residues. Trimming cost V 0 bases and J 5 bases; bases outside gene matches: 3.

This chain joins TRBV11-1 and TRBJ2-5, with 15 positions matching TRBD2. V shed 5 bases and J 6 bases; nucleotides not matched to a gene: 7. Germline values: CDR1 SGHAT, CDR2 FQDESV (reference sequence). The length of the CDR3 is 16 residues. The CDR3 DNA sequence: TGTGCCAGCAGCGTAAGGACTAGCGGGAGGGCGCAGACCCAGTACTTC. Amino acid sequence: CASSVRTSGRAQTQYF.

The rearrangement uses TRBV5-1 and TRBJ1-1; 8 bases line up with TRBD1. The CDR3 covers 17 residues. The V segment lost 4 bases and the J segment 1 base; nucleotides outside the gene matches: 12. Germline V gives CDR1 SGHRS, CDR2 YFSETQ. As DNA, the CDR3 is TGCGCCAGCAGCCACGACGGACAGGGCCGGGGGAACACTGAAGCTTTCTTT. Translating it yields CASSHDGQGRGNTEAFF.